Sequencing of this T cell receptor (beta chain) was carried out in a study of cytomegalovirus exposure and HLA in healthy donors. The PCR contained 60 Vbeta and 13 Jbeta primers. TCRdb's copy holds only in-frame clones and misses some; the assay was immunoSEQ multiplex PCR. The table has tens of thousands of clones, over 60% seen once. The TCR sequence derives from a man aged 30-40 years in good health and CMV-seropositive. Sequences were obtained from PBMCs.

The CDR3 here is CASSQGKLGTGSIATNEKLFF. CDR3 bases: TGCGCCAGCAGCCAAGGGAAACTTGGGACAGGGTCTATAGCAACTAATGAAAAACTGTTTTTT. This chain uses TRBV4-1 with TRBJ1-4, with 9 positions matching TRBD1. V lost 1 base to trimming and J lost 0 bases; unmatched junction nucleotides: 15. The V gene's germline CDR1 is MGHRA and CDR2 YSYEKL. CDR3 size: 21 residues.